This TCR beta chain derives from a study of T cell changes during pregnancy in multiple sclerosis. Measured with immunoSEQ multiplex PCR; TCRdb has only the in-frame clones, and not every one. The sample contains about 23,000 clones, about 88% of which appear only once. Germline V lookup: CDR1 LGHNA, CDR2 YSLEER. The trim removed 1 base at V and 4 bases at J, leaving 3 bases unmatched. There are 15 residues in the CDR3. Material: CD4+ T cells from peripheral blood mononuclear cells, obtained in the first trimester of pregnancy. The source of this sequence is a female donor in good health, enrolled as a control in a pregnancy study. V is TRBV4-3 and J is TRBJ2-1; 8 bases agree with TRBD2. The CDR3 loop reads CASSQGGGSYNEQFF. Written as DNA, the CDR3 is TGCGCCAGCAGCCAAGGCGGGGGGTCTTACAATGAGCAGTTCTTC.